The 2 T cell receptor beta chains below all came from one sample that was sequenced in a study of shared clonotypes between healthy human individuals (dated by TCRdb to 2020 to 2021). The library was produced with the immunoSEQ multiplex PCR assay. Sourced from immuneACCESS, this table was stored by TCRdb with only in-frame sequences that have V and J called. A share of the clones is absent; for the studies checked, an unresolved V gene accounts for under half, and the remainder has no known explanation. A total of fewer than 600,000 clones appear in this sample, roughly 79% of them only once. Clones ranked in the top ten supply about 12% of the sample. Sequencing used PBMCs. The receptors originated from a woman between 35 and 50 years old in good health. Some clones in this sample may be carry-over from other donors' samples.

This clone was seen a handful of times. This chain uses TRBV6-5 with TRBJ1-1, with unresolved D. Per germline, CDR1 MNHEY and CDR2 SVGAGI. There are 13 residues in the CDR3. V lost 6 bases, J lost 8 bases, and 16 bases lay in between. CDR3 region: CASSIKGELEAFF. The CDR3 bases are TGTGCCAGCAGCATAAAAGGTGAATTGGAAGCTTTCTTT.

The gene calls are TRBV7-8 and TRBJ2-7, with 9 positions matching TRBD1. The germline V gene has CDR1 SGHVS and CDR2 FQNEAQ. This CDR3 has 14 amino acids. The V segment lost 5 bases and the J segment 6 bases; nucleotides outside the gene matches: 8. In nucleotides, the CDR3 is TGTGCCAGCAGCGCCCGGACAGGGGCGGGCGAGCAGTACTTC. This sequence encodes CASSARTGAGEQYF.